These 16 T cell receptor beta chains originate from one sample sequenced in a study of shared clonotypes between healthy human individuals. The method was immunoSEQ multiplex PCR; TCRdb's version includes in-frame clones alone and lacks a portion of them. This table has roughly 1,500,000 clones, nearly 99% appearing once. Source material: naive CD4+ T cells sorted from blood. Described subset: CD45RA+ positively selected. The receptors shown here come from a young man in good health.

This rearrangement joins TRBV9 to TRBJ2-1; D is unclear. V was shortened by 2 bases and J by 15 bases, with 9 bases between the two germline ends. Germline CDR1 SGDLS, CDR2 YYNGEE. The CDR3 contains 10 residues. CDR3 DNA: TGTGCCAGCAGCGTGGACGAGGCGTTCTTC. Its translation is CASSVDEAFF.

V usage is TRBV5-4 and J usage is TRBJ2-3; possible D gene TRBD2, 5 bases. The V and J ends lost 0 bases and 4 bases respectively, with 12 bases between them. The CDR3 has 15 residues. Germline loops: CDR1 SGHNT, CDR2 YYREEE (reference sequence). The CDR3 bases are TGTGCCAGCAGCTTGGCGGGAAGCACGGCAGATACGCAGTATTTT. Translating gives CASSLAGSTADTQYF.

This rearrangement joins TRBV2 to TRBJ2-7, with D tentatively TRBD1 (6 bases). This CDR3 region has 14 residues. Germline CDR1 SNHLY, CDR2 FYNNEI. The V gene lost 7 bases and the J gene lost 3 bases, with 16 bases spanning the gap. The CDR3 sequence: CASTLSQGNYEQYF. DNA for the CDR3: TGTGCCAGCACCCTCTCGCAGGGGAACTACGAGCAGTACTTC. Full variable domain (remainder filled in from reference TRBV2 and TRBJ2-7): EPEVTQTPSHQVTQMGQEVILRCVPISNHLYFYWYRQILGQKVEFLVSFYNNEISEKSEIFDDQFSVERPDGSNFTLKIRSTKLEDSAMYFCASTLSQGNYEQYFGPGTRLTVT.

The count of this clone is one. The V call is TRBV6-4, the J call TRBJ2-3; D is unclear. This CDR3 comprises 14 residues. V lost 2 bases, J lost 0 bases, and 6 bases lay in between. Germline lookup yields CDR1 MRHNA and CDR2 SNTAGT. Written as DNA, the CDR3 is TGTGCCAGCAGTGACAGTTACAGCACAGATACGCAGTATTTT. It codes for CASSDSYSTDTQYF.

This chain connects TRBV19 to TRBJ1-5; TRBD1 matches at 11 bases. The CDR3 has 16 residues. After removal of 6 bases from V and 2 bases from J, the junction contained 6 bases not matched to a gene. Germline V lookup: CDR1 LNHDA, CDR2 SQIVND (reference sequence). DNA for the CDR3: TGTGCCAGTAGAAAGTTGGGACAGGGGGGCAATCAGCCCCAGCATTTT. Its protein product is CASRKLGQGGNQPQHF.

Details on this clone: Distinct nucleotide sequences in the sample also encode this CDR3. The rearrangement uses TRBV5-1 and TRBJ2-1; D gene ambiguous. CDR1 and CDR2 (germline): SGHRS, YFSETQ. Trimming removed 0 bases from V and 0 bases from J, with 7 bases in between. The length of the CDR3 is 15 residues. CDR3 DNA: TGCGCCAGCAGCTTGGCGGCGAGCTCCTACAATGAGCAGTTCTTC. This encodes CASSLAASSYNEQFF.

V is TRBV5-1 and J is TRBJ2-3; D unclear. Trimming cost V 0 bases and J 0 bases, with 8 bases left between them. The germline gives CDR1 SGHRS, CDR2 YFSETQ. The CDR3 is 15 amino acids. CDR3 DNA sequence: TGCGCCAGCAGCTTGGGGTTGACTAGCACAGATACGCAGTATTTT. It is translated as CASSLGLTSTDTQYF. Based on the CDR3 plus reference TRBV5-1 and TRBJ2-3, the full variable domain is KAGVTQTPRYLIKTRGQQVTLSCSPISGHRSVSWYQQTPGQGLQFLFEYFSETQRNKGNFPGRFSGRQFSNSRSEMNVSTLELGDSALYLCASSLGLTSTDTQYFGPGTRLTVL.

This rearrangement joins TRBV6-1 to TRBJ1-1; D gene ambiguous. Trimming pared 0 bases from V and 10 bases from J, leaving 9 bases between. Per the germline V gene, CDR1 is MNHNS and CDR2 is SASEGT. The CDR3 contains 12 residues. CDR3 bases: TGTGCCAGCAGTGAAGCTGAGGGAGGAGCTTTCTTT. This gives the protein CASSEAEGGAFF.

J is TRBJ2-2 and V is TRBV14; D is undetermined. Germline V gene sequence: CDR1 SGHDN, CDR2 FVKESK. This CDR3 has 14 amino acids. Trimming took 4 bases from V and 0 from J, leaving 6 bases between them. The CDR3 DNA is TGTGCCAGCAGCCGATATACGAACACCGGGGAGCTGTTTTTT. This gives the protein CASSRYTNTGELFF.

The CDR3 here is CAISETAETVSDTQYF. The CDR3 DNA reads TGTGCCATCAGTGAAACGGCCGAGACAGTTTCAGATACGCAGTATTTT. The chain links TRBV10-3 to TRBJ2-3; perhaps TRBD1 as D (5 bases). The CDR3 runs 16 residues. Trimming took 3 bases from V and 4 from J, leaving 17 bases between them. The germline V gene encodes CDR1 ENHRY and CDR2 SYGVKD.

V usage is TRBV10-1 and J usage is TRBJ2-1; D call uncertain. V was pared by 0 bases and J by 6 bases, with 12 bases between. The CDR3 spans 15 residues. Germline assignment: CDR1 WNHNN and CDR2 SYGVQD (reference sequence). Here the CDR3 DNA reads TGCGCCAGCAGTGAGTCGGGCCCTAAGTCCAATGAGCAGTTCTTC. Translating gives CASSESGPKSNEQFF.

V gene TRBV6-6 combines with J gene TRBJ2-5, with 9 bases matching TRBD1. This CDR3 is built from 13 residues. Germline CDR1 is MNHNY and CDR2 is SVGAGI (reference sequence). Losses at the gene ends were 7 bases for V and 4 bases for J; bases not matched to a gene: 4. CDR3: CASMGQGTETQYF. CDR3 bases: TGTGCCAGCATGGGACAGGGCACAGAGACCCAGTACTTC.

Points on this clone: Different DNA sequences within this sample yield the same CDR3. This chain connects TRBV2 to TRBJ1-4; 9 bases are a match to TRBD1. Trimming cost V 7 bases and J 5 bases; bases outside gene matches: 2. The CDR3 is made up of 13 amino acids. Germline CDR1 and CDR2: SNHLY and FYNNEI. The CDR3: CASTGTGNEKLFF. The CDR3, as DNA: TGTGCCAGCACCGGGACAGGGAATGAAAAACTGTTTTTT.

The chain has TRBV6-5 and TRBJ2-5; no clear D. CDR1 and CDR2 (germline): MNHEY, SVGAGI. Trimming stripped 9 bases from V and 2 bases from J, with 7 bases between. The CDR3 consists of 11 residues. Here the CDR3 reads CASGRQETQYF. The CDR3 DNA is TGTGCCAGTGGTAGACAAGAGACCCAGTACTTC.

This chain joins TRBV28 and TRBJ2-3; D ambiguous. Trimming shortened V by 8 bases and J by 4 bases, and 13 bases separated the two germline ends. There are 13 residues in the CDR3. Germline V lookup: CDR1 MDHEN, CDR2 SYDVKM. Written as DNA, the CDR3 is TGTGCCAGCGGGAAAAATGGCGCAGATACGCAGTATTTT. Amino acid sequence: CASGKNGADTQYF.

This sequence joins TRBV18 and TRBJ1-2; D perhaps matches TRBD1 (6 bases). The CDR3 loop spans 15 amino acids. Trimming stripped 6 bases from V and 1 base from J, with 15 bases between. From germline, CDR1 is KGHSH and CDR2 LQKENI. As DNA, the CDR3 is TGTGCCAGCTCCTCGGGCGGGACACTTAACTATGGCTACACCTTC. It translates to CASSSGGTLNYGYTF.